Presented here are 26 T cell receptor beta chains from one specimen sequenced in a study of graft-versus-host responses after intestinal transplantation. Which antigens these TCRs recognize remains unknown. Profiled with immunoSEQ multiplex PCR; TCRdb holds only in-frame clones, not every one. Here the sample spans about 47,000 clones, around 96% being singletons. Sequenced material: unstimulated CD8+ T cells sorted from spleen or lymph node cells, taken before transplant. All receptors come from a human donor who was the organ donor for an intestinal transplant.

The chain recombines TRBV4-3 with TRBJ1-2; D is unresolved. In germline, CDR1 is LGHNA, CDR2 YSLEER. The V and J ends lost 0 bases and 7 bases respectively, with 30 bases between them. The CDR3 is 20 residues long. The CDR3 reads CASSQDFEIRDNISDSGYTF. CDR3 in DNA: TGCGCCAGCAGCCAAGATTTCGAGATACGGGATAATATTTCAGACTCTGGCTACACCTTC.

This clone has only one observation. CDR3 sequence: CASSSAGTGESGANVLTF. In nucleotides, the CDR3 is TGTGCCAGCAGCTCCGCCGGGACAGGGGAGTCTGGGGCCAACGTCCTGACTTTC. V gene TRBV7-9 combines with J gene TRBJ2-6, with 10 bases identical to TRBD1. The CDR3 has 18 residues. The germline V gene has CDR1 SEHNR and CDR2 FQNEAQ (reference sequence). V trimming: 4 bases; J trimming: 1 base; junction bases outside the gene matches: 7.

This chain connects TRBV7-9 to TRBJ2-2; D uncertain. Trimming shortened V by 7 bases and J by 3 bases, and 18 bases separated the two germline ends. The V gene's germline CDR1 is SEHNR and CDR2 FQNEAQ (reference sequence). The CDR3 length is 16 residues. In DNA, the CDR3 is TGTGCCAGCAAGGGCCCAAACGACCTTTACACCGGGGAGCTGTTTTTT. As protein: CASKGPNDLYTGELFF. The whole variable domain, filled in from reference TRBV7-9 and TRBJ2-2, reads DTGVSQNPRHKITKRGQNVTFRCDPISEHNRLYWYRQTLGQGPEFLTYFQNEAQLEKSRLLSDRFSAERPKGSFSTLEIQRTEQGDSAMYLCASKGPNDLYTGELFFGEGSRLTVL.

The CDR3 spells CASSLAGQDSYEQYF. The CDR3 DNA reads TGCGCCAGCAGCTTGGCAGGTCAGGACTCCTACGAGCAGTACTTC. The V call is TRBV5-1, the J call TRBJ2-7; the D is unclear. This CDR3 contains 15 residues. The ends were cut back, 0 bases at V and 0 bases at J, with 10 bases in the middle. CDR1 and CDR2 from the germline V gene are SGHRS and YFSETQ.

The chain has TRBV11-3 and TRBJ2-7, with a tentative D call TRBD2 (6 bases). This CDR3 has 13 residues. V dropped 5 bases and J dropped 7 bases, with 15 bases sitting between them. The germline V gene has CDR1 SGHNT and CDR2 YENEEA. In nucleotides, the CDR3 is TGTGCCAGCAGCCCGTACACCGCGGGGGAGCAGTACTTC. It specifies CASSPYTAGEQYF.

V usage is TRBV7-9 and J usage is TRBJ2-1, with 11 bases fitting TRBD2. Germline CDR1 is SEHNR and CDR2 is FQNEAQ (reference sequence). This CDR3 has 15 amino acids. V shed 5 bases, J shed 8 bases, and the junction held 8 bases outside the gene matches. CDR3 residues: CASSTLAGGSDEQFF. For the CDR3, the DNA is TGTGCCAGCAGCACCTTAGCGGGGGGGTCGGATGAGCAGTTCTTC.

The chain links TRBV11-3 to TRBJ1-2, with 9 positions matching TRBD1. The CDR3 extends over 13 amino acids. The V and J ends lost 5 bases and 4 bases, in that order; junction bases with no gene match: 2. Germline V gives CDR1 SGHNT, CDR2 YENEEA. The CDR3 sequence: CASSPGQGYGYTF. The DNA of the CDR3 is TGTGCCAGCAGCCCGGGACAGGGCTATGGCTACACCTTC.

The gene calls are TRBV5-4 and TRBJ1-1; D gene uncertain. CDR3 length: 13 amino acids. Trimming took 2 bases from V and 4 from J, leaving 9 bases between them. Per the germline V gene, CDR1 is SGHNT and CDR2 is YYREEE (reference sequence). The CDR3 nucleotides read TGTGCCAGCAGCTTATGGGGAGGCACTGAAGCTTTCTTT. Translating gives CASSLWGGTEAFF. The full variable domain, rest sourced from reference TRBV5-4 and TRBJ1-1, is ETGVTQSPTHLIKTRGQQVTLRCSSQSGHNTVSWYQQALGQGPQFIFQYYREEENGRGNFPPRFSGLQFPNYSSELNVNALELDDSALYLCASSLWGGTEAFFGQGTRLTVV.

The table lists this clone with a count of one. The V and J genes are TRBV4-2 and TRBJ2-1; the D gene is possibly TRBD2 (7 bases). The germline gives CDR1 LGHNA, CDR2 YNFKEQ. V shed 5 bases and J shed 0 bases, with 14 bases lying between them. CDR3 size: 16 residues. The chain's CDR3 is CASSWLADSSYNEQFF. Here the CDR3 DNA reads TGTGCCAGCAGCTGGCTAGCGGACAGCTCCTACAATGAGCAGTTCTTC.

This clone showed up just once. This rearrangement joins TRBV9 to TRBJ2-7; D is unclear. This CDR3 spans 13 amino acids. Germline V CDR1 and CDR2: SGDLS, YYNGEE. V lost 5 bases and J lost 3, with 12 bases in between. The CDR3 loop reads CASSAFGDYEQYF. DNA of the CDR3: TGTGCCAGCAGTGCATTTGGGGACTACGAGCAGTACTTC.

The rearrangement links TRBV7-2 to TRBJ2-5; 7 nucleotides match TRBD1. The last part of the DNA fits TRBJ2-7 better; the J call may be wrong. This CDR3 contains 15 residues. CDR1 and CDR2 (germline): SGHTA, FQGNSA. CDR3 DNA sequence: TGTGCCAGCAGCATACCGCCGACAGGGCTCTACGAGCAGTACTTC. This encodes CASSIPPTGLYEQYF.

The genes are TRBV27 and TRBJ2-3; D is unresolved. Germline CDR1 MNHEY, CDR2 SMNVEV (reference sequence). V was cut by 3 bases and J by 0 bases, with 7 bases left in between. The CDR3 runs to 14 residues. The CDR3 coding sequence is TGTGCCAGCAGTTTTGGCTCTAGCACAGATACGCAGTATTTT. Translating it yields CASSFGSSTDTQYF.

About this clone: One end of the junction varies from germline; a read error may be responsible. Other DNA sequences in the same sample also yield this CDR3. The chain links TRBV27 to TRBJ2-7, with D hard to call. This CDR3 has 13 residues. From germline, CDR1 is MNHEY and CDR2 SMNVEV (reference sequence). The CDR3 is CASSLDNSYEQYF. The CDR3 DNA sequence: TGTGCAAGCAGCCTCGACAACTCCTACGAGCAGTACTTC.

The chain has TRBV11-1 and TRBJ1-1; D is uncertain. The CDR3 has 13 residues. Germline CDR1 reads SGHAT; CDR2 reads FQDESV (reference sequence). Trimming took 5 bases from V and 6 from J, leaving 13 bases between them. The CDR3 protein is CASSLARTAEAFF. In DNA, the CDR3 is TGTGCCAGCAGCCTGGCCCGGACCGCTGAAGCTTTCTTT.

The gene calls are TRBV6-9 and TRBJ1-5; D is possibly TRBD1 (6 bases). V lost 4 bases, J lost 7 bases, and 11 bases lay in between. The CDR3 loop spans 13 amino acids. The germline gives CDR1 MNHGY, CDR2 SVAAGI. The CDR3 region has the DNA TGTGCCAGCAGTTCAGGGGCTTGGCAGCCCCAGCATTTT. It encodes CASSSGAWQPQHF.

The chain employs TRBV9 and TRBJ1-2; 9 positions match TRBD1. The CDR3 has 14 residues. V was pared by 4 bases and J by 2 bases, with 3 bases of the junction left unmatched. Germline CDR1 reads SGDLS; CDR2 reads YYNGEE. This CDR3 reads CASSTGTGNYGYTF. CDR3 nucleotide sequence: TGTGCCAGCAGCACCGGGACAGGGAACTATGGCTACACCTTC.

DNA of the CDR3: TGCGCCAGCAGTCAGGGGTGGGGCAATCAGCCCCAGCATTTT. Its translation: CASSQGWGNQPQHF. The V and J genes are TRBV4-1 and TRBJ1-5; weak D call: TRBD1 (6 bases). Germline V gives CDR1 MGHRA, CDR2 YSYEKL. CDR3 length: 14 amino acids. V was trimmed by 6 bases and J by 2 bases, leaving 11 bases between them.

The rearrangement links TRBV4-2 to TRBJ2-1, with 11 bases lining up with TRBD2. The V gene end was trimmed by 0 bases and the J gene end by 5 bases; junction bases not matched to a gene: 6. There are 17 residues in the CDR3. In germline, CDR1 is LGHNA, CDR2 YNFKEQ. DNA of the CDR3: TGTGCCAGCAGCCAAGATGGTAGCGGGGGGGGCCACAATGAGCAGTTCTTC. This codes for CASSQDGSGGGHNEQFF.

As DNA, the CDR3 is TGTGCCATCAGGGGGATCCGAGAGGGGGGGAGCCCCTACGAGCAGTACTTC. Amino acid sequence: CAIRGIREGGSPYEQYF. The chain joins TRBV10-3 to TRBJ2-7, with D maybe TRBD2 (7 bases). Germline loops: CDR1 ENHRY, CDR2 SYGVKD. The CDR3 spans 17 residues. V was clipped by 6 bases and J by 2 bases, with 23 bases between them.

The rearrangement uses TRBV5-4 and TRBJ2-1, with D possibly TRBD2 on 6 matching bases. The V gene lost 4 bases and the J gene lost 4 bases, with 9 bases spanning the gap. CDR1 is SGHNT, CDR2 YYREEE, per germline (reference sequence). The length of the CDR3 is 13 residues. CDR3 DNA sequence: TGTGCCAGCAGCCCCCGGGAGTACAATGAGCAGTTCTTC. This encodes CASSPREYNEQFF. Full variable domain (missing parts from reference TRBV5-4 and TRBJ2-1): ETGVTQSPTHLIKTRGQQVTLRCSSQSGHNTVSWYQQALGQGPQFIFQYYREEENGRGNFPPRFSGLQFPNYSSELNVNALELDDSALYLCASSPREYNEQFFGPGTRLTVL.

The chain is built from TRBV11-2 and TRBJ1-2, with D possibly being TRBD1 (6 bases). Germline V gene sequence: CDR1 SGHAT, CDR2 FQNNGV. This CDR3 is built from 18 residues. Trimming removed 5 bases at V and 1 base at J, with 23 bases between. DNA for the CDR3: TGTGCCAGCAGCCAAGGGACAACCGGCTTTGGATTTAACTATGGCTACACCTTC. Amino acids: CASSQGTTGFGFNYGYTF.

With regard to this clone: At one boundary the junction diverges from the germline segment, which might be a read error. This sequence joins TRBV7-9 and TRBJ1-2; D unresolved. The V gene's germline CDR1 is SEHNR and CDR2 FQNEAQ (reference sequence). This CDR3 has 15 residues. The CDR3 nucleotides are TGTGCCAGCGGCTTCGACACGGGCGAGGTTGATGGCTACACCTTC. Translated: CASGFDTGEVDGYTF.

The chain is built from TRBV9 and TRBJ2-5; D may be TRBD1 (7 bases). Trimming took off 3 bases at V and 5 bases at J, with 29 bases between the two ends. CDR1 is SGDLS and CDR2 is YYNGEE in the germline V gene. The CDR3 is 19 amino acids. Here the CDR3 DNA reads TGTGCCAGCAGCGCCCGGCCAAGGGAGGCCAAGGGGGCGGGTGAGACCCAGTACTTC. Residues: CASSARPREAKGAGETQYF.

The chain uses TRBV7-9 and TRBJ2-7; D ambiguous. The CDR3 consists of 12 residues. Trimming cost V 5 bases and J 7 bases, with 12 bases left between them. CDR1 is SEHNR and CDR2 is FQNEAQ in the germline V gene (reference sequence). DNA for the CDR3: TGTGCCAGCAGCGTAGACTGGGCTGAGCAGTACTTC. Its translation is CASSVDWAEQYF. The entire variable domain, with the rest obtained from reference TRBV7-9 and TRBJ2-7, is as follows: DTGVSQNPRHKITKRGQNVTFRCDPISEHNRLYWYRQTLGQGPEFLTYFQNEAQLEKSRLLSDRFSAERPKGSFSTLEIQRTEQGDSAMYLCASSVDWAEQYFGPGTRLTVT.

The chain couples TRBV7-9 to TRBJ1-2; D is unclear. From germline, CDR1 is SEHNR and CDR2 FQNEAQ (reference sequence). The CDR3 consists of 15 residues. Trimming cost V 6 bases and J 2 bases, with 16 bases left between them. The CDR3 DNA is TGTGCCAGCAGTTTGCGGTCCTCCCCAAACTATGGCTACACCTTC. Translating gives CASSLRSSPNYGYTF.

This chain connects TRBV19 to TRBJ1-2; weak D call: TRBD1 (6 bases). The V end lost 1 base, the J end lost 8 bases, and 11 bases lay between the germline ends. This CDR3 comprises 13 residues. Germline V lookup: CDR1 LNHDA, CDR2 SQIVND (reference sequence). The CDR3 bases are TGTGCCAGTAGTATAGTGGCAGGGGACGGCTACACCTTC. Its protein is CASSIVAGDGYTF.